This T cell receptor beta chain is drawn from a study of T cells expressing NK-cell markers. Study summary: Most of the eight sequenced donors tested HCMV-seropositive; one tested seronegative. Study results and limitations: Of CD8+ T cells, about 1.0-8% belonged to dominant NKG2C+ clonotypes in six or seven donors.

From its re-call of the 5' RACE reads, TCRdb lists each CDR3 protein once, without DNA. The ten top clones account for 4% to 4.5%, within a sample of about 260,000 distinct CDR3 sequences. Comment on this clonotype: Its cognate antigen is unknown.

The germline V gene encodes CDR1 SGHAT and CDR2 FQNNGV. The CDR3 has 16 residues. Sequenced material: blood T cells: a sorted CD56 or NKG2C T cell subset, CD4+ or CD8+ T cells, or bulk PBMC T cells (not recorded which). The chain has TRBV11-2 and TRBJ2-1; the D call from TCRdb, TRBD2, cannot be confirmed without DNA. The origin of this receptor is a woman aged 18-69 years in good health. This chain's CDR3 is CASSRTLAGGPVEQFF.